This T cell receptor beta chain came from a study of blood T cell dynamics during melanoma immunotherapy. Overall study context: Patients with metastatic melanoma got pembrolizumab or nivolumab-ipilimumab as first-line care.

The CDR3 totals 14 residues. Looked up from germline, CDR1 is SGHRS and CDR2 is YFSETQ. V was pared by 2 bases and J by 3 bases, with 11 bases between. Noted time point: pre-treatment baseline. Apart from a couple of fast progressors, RECIST 1.1 response was judged 12 weeks post-infusion. Every bulk PBMC sample received the same 350 ng of DNA. Sequencing used immunoSEQ multiplex PCR; TCRdb keeps in-frame clones, though not all of them. The sample consists of fewer than 18,000 clones, 70% to 90% of them appearing once. This receptor was identified in a human donor with melanoma. This specimen consisted of blood, obtained from a patient treated with checkpoint blockade. The J gene is TRBJ2-5, the V gene TRBV5-1; D is perhaps TRBD1 or TRBD2 (5 bases each). DNA of the CDR3: TGCGCCAGCAGCTTTCCGGGACGGAAAGAGACCCAGTACTTC. It is translated as CASSFPGRKETQYF.